A single sample is the source of the 19 T cell receptor beta chains below, sequenced in a study of cytomegalovirus exposure and HLA in healthy donors (dated 2017 in TCRdb). To prepare the library, the immunoSEQ multiplex PCR assay was applied. The multiplex PCR relied on a mix of 60 forward primers for TCR Vbeta segments and 13 reverse primers for TCR Jbeta segments. TCRdb retrieved this table from immuneACCESS and kept in-frame rearrangements only. Not all clones are present; in checked studies, unresolved V genes account for under half, and no reason is known for the remainder. For this sample the table gives over 200,000 clones, of which about 80% were detected only once. The biggest ten clones account for about 0.58% of the sample. The sequencing sample was made of PBMCs. The receptors shown here come from a woman aged 40 to 50 in good health and CMV-seronegative.

This clone was observed a handful of times. This chain links TRBV2 with TRBJ2-2, with D tentatively TRBD1 (6 bases). V lost 7 bases, J lost 5 bases, and 11 bases lay in between. The CDR3 is 13 residues long. Germline V gives CDR1 SNHLY, CDR2 FYNNEI. CDR3 DNA: TGTGCCAGCACTTATACAGGGACCGGGGAGCTGTTTTTT. Translated, it gives CASTYTGTGELFF.

This clone appeared a few times. This chain connects TRBV4-1 to TRBJ2-1, with a possible D match to TRBD1 (6 bases). Germline CDR1 MGHRA, CDR2 YSYEKL. The CDR3 is 16 amino acids. V lost 5 bases and J 14 bases, leaving 28 bases between the germline ends. The CDR3 loop is CASSGFDLRQADAEFF. In DNA, the CDR3 is TGCGCCAGCAGCGGATTCGACCTAAGACAGGCGGATGCAGAGTTCTTC.

The rearrangement links TRBV28 to TRBJ1-2; D is unclear. The CDR3 covers 13 residues. Per the germline V gene, CDR1 is MDHEN and CDR2 is SYDVKM. Trimming took off 3 bases at V and 1 base at J, with 6 bases between the two ends. The CDR3 coding sequence is TGTGCCAGCAGTTTTAAGCGTAACTATGGCTACACCTTC. Its protein product is CASSFKRNYGYTF.

This clone has only a few counts. The genes are TRBV7-8 and TRBJ2-5; tentative D call: TRBD2 (7 bases). There are 16 residues in the CDR3. Looked up from germline, CDR1 is SGHVS and CDR2 is FQNEAQ. Trimming cost V 3 bases and J 5 bases, with 19 bases left between them. In DNA, the CDR3 is TGTGCCAGCAGCTTCGGCGTGGGGGGGCCCGGGGAGACCCAGTACTTC. Its protein is CASSFGVGGPGETQYF.

This CDR3 reads CASSQDLESTQYF. The CDR3 coding sequence is TGTGCCAGCAGCCAAGATCTGGAGAGTACGCAGTATTTT. The chain carries TRBV14 and TRBJ2-3; unclear D gene. Germline CDR1 SGHDN, CDR2 FVKESK. Deletions cut 0 bases from V and 8 bases from J, with 9 bases between. The CDR3 sequence is 13 residues long. The whole variable domain, remainder taken from reference TRBV14 and TRBJ2-3, is EAGVTQFPSHSVIEKGQTVTLRCDPISGHDNLYWYRRVMGKEIKFLLHFVKESKQDESGMPNNRFLAERTGGTYSTLKVQPAELEDSGVYFCASSQDLESTQYFGPGTRLTVL.

V is TRBV18 and J is TRBJ1-1; D is undetermined. Germline assignment: CDR1 KGHSH and CDR2 LQKENI. V was pared by 6 bases and J by 1 base, with 9 bases between. This CDR3 is built from 13 residues. CDR3 residues: CASSLQWNTEAFF. The DNA of the CDR3 is TGTGCCAGCTCTCTGCAGTGGAACACTGAAGCTTTCTTT.

The V call is TRBV6-5, the J call TRBJ1-1, with 7 bases aligning to TRBD1. Germline V CDR1 and CDR2: MNHEY, SVGAGI. CDR3 length equals 13 residues. With V trimmed by 4 bases and J by 6 bases, 5 bases remained unmatched. DNA of the CDR3: TGTGCCAGCAGTTTACAGGGGCGATCTGAAGCTTTCTTT. Encoded protein: CASSLQGRSEAFF.

This clone was seen once. This chain joins TRBV11-2 and TRBJ2-7; D ambiguous. CDR3 length equals 15 residues. The V gene lost 3 bases and the J gene lost 2 bases, with 14 bases spanning the gap. From germline, CDR1 is SGHAT and CDR2 FQNNGV. In nucleotides, the CDR3 is TGTGCCAGCAGCTTTTTTCAGGCCAGCCCCTACGAGCAGTACTTC. Translating gives CASSFFQASPYEQYF.

This clone was found a few times. The identical CDR3 is also encoded by other nucleotide sequences in the sample. The CDR3 is CASSEALPTLLAKNIQYF. The CDR3 DNA reads TGTGCCAGCAGTGAAGCCCTCCCTACCTTGTTAGCCAAAAACATTCAGTACTTC. V is TRBV6-1 and J is TRBJ2-4; no clear D. V was clipped by 0 bases and J by 0 bases, with 15 bases between them. There are 18 residues in the CDR3. The germline V gene encodes CDR1 MNHNS and CDR2 SASEGT.

As concerns this clone: The junction shows a germline mismatch at one end, possibly a read error. V gene TRBV7-7 combines with J gene TRBJ2-5; 7 positions match TRBD1. Looked up from germline, CDR1 is SSHAT and CDR2 is FNYEAQ (reference sequence). There are 13 residues in the CDR3. The CDR3 here is CASSKDRQETQYF. The CDR3 coding sequence is TGTGCTAGCAGCAAGGACAGGCAAGAGACCCAGTACTTC.

In its sample, this clone was seen a few times. The V and J genes are TRBV4-1 and TRBJ2-7; 7 positions match TRBD1. CDR3 length: 15 amino acids. Losses at the gene ends were 4 bases for V and 2 bases for J; bases not matched to a gene: 8. Germline V gives CDR1 MGHRA, CDR2 YSYEKL. For the CDR3, the DNA is TGCGCCAGCAGCCCCGGGGACAGACTAACCTACGAGCAGTACTTC. Residues: CASSPGDRLTYEQYF.

The chain uses TRBV6-5 and TRBJ1-2; D remains unclear. Germline CDR1 is MNHEY and CDR2 is SVGAGI. This CDR3 comprises 14 residues. With 6 bases removed from V and 2 bases from J, the gap between germline ends came to 13 bases. For the CDR3, the DNA is TGTGCCAGCAGCCTCCTAGGTAGAAACTATGGCTACACCTTC. Its translation: CASSLLGRNYGYTF.

This clone was recorded once. This rearrangement joins TRBV4-1 to TRBJ2-7; 7 nucleotides line up with TRBD2. TRBJ2-5 matches the DNA end more closely, so the J call is doubtful. The CDR3 sequence is 15 residues long. Germline lookup yields CDR1 MGHRA and CDR2 YSYEKL. DNA of the CDR3: TGCGCCGGTCCTGGGCGGGGGAGGGAGGAAGAGACCCAGTACTTC. This translates into CAGPGRGREEETQYF.

This chain links TRBV27 with TRBJ1-5, with a weak D call TRBD1 (6 bases). CDR1 and CDR2 from the germline V gene are MNHEY and SMNVEV (reference sequence). CDR3 length: 13 residues. The ends were cut back, 6 bases at V and 1 base at J, with 7 bases in the middle. The DNA of the CDR3 is TGTGCCAGCAGGGGACACAGCAATCAGCCCCAGCATTTT. As protein: CASRGHSNQPQHF.

This rearrangement joins TRBV10-3 to TRBJ2-5, with 9 bases identical to TRBD2. Germline V gene sequence: CDR1 ENHRY, CDR2 SYGVKD. The CDR3 has 13 residues. V gave up 2 bases and J gave up 5 bases; unmatched junction bases: 0. The CDR3 DNA sequence: TGTGCCATCAGTGAGCTAGCGGGGGAGACCCAGTACTTC. Translated, it gives CAISELAGETQYF.

Only a few counts were recorded for this clone. The chain recombines TRBV6-1 with TRBJ1-1; D unresolved. Deletions cut 2 bases from V and 1 base from J, with 8 bases between. The germline gives CDR1 MNHNS, CDR2 SASEGT. The CDR3 is 14 amino acids. This chain's CDR3 is CASSEWEGNTEAFF. CDR3 bases: TGTGCCAGCAGTGAATGGGAGGGGAACACTGAAGCTTTCTTT.

This clone was detected only once. The CDR3 bases are TGTGCCAGCGGCTCCACGGGGGTTCCTGAAGCTTTCTTT. This encodes CASGSTGVPEAFF. This chain joins TRBV11-2 and TRBJ1-1, with a possible D match to TRBD1 (5 bases). CDR1 is SGHAT and CDR2 is FQNNGV in the germline V gene. V lost 8 bases, J lost 6 bases, and 16 bases lay in between. CDR3 length: 13 residues.

This clone has only one observation. The chain carries TRBV7-8 and TRBJ1-5, with D unclear. Germline V lookup: CDR1 SGHVS, CDR2 FQNEAQ. This CDR3 has 13 residues. V was cut by 5 bases and J by 8 bases, with 13 bases left in between. The DNA of the CDR3 is TGTGCCAGCAGCCGACCGGGAGGAGAGCCCCAGCATTTT. Encoded protein: CASSRPGGEPQHF.

The chain combines TRBV7-9 with TRBJ1-5; a possible D gene is TRBD1 (5 bases). Germline V lookup: CDR1 SEHNR, CDR2 FQNEAQ (reference sequence). Trimming stripped 1 base from V and 5 bases from J, with 12 bases between. This CDR3 is built from 15 residues. CDR3 in amino acids: CASSLDWGGDQPQHF. For the CDR3, the DNA is TGTGCCAGCAGCTTAGATTGGGGGGGGGATCAGCCCCAGCATTTT.